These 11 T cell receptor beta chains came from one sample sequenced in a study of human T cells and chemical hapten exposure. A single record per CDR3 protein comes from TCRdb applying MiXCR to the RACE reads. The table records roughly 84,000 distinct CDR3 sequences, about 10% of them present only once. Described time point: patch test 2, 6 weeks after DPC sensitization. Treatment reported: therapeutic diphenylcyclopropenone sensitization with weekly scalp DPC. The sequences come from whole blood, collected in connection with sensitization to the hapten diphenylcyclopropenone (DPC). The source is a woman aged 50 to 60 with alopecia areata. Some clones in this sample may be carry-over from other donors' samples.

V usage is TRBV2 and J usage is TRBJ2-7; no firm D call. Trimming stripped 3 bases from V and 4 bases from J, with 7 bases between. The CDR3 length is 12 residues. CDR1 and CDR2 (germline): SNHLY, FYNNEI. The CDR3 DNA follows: TGTGCCAGCAGTGACTTAGCATACGAGCAGTACTTC. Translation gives CASSDLAYEQYF.

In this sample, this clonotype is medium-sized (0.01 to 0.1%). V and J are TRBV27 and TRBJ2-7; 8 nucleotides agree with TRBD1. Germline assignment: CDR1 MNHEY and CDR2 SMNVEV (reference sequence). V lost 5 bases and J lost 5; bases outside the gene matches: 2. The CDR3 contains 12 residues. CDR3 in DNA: TGTGCCAGCAGTGTACAGGGGGACGAGCAGTACTTC. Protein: CASSVQGDEQYF.

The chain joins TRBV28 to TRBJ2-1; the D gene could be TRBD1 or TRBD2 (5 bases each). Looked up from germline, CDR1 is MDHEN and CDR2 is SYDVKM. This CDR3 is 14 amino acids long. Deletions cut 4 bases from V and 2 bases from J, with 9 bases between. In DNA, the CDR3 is TGTGCCAGCAGTTGGGGGACGACCTACAATGAGCAGTTCTTC. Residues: CASSWGTTYNEQFF.

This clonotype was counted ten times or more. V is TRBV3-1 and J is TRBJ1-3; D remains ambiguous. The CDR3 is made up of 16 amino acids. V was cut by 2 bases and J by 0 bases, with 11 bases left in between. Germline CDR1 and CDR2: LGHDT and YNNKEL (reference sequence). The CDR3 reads CASSQTRWTSGNTIYF. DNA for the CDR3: TGTGCCAGCAGCCAAACCCGTTGGACCTCTGGAAACACCATATATTTT.

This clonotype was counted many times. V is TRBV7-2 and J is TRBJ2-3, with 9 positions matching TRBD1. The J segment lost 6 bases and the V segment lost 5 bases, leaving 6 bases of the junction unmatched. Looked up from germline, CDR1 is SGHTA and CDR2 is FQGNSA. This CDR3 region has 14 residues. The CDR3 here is CASSVDRGLDTQYF. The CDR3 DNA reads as TGTGCCAGCAGCGTGGACAGGGGATTGGATACGCAGTATTTT.

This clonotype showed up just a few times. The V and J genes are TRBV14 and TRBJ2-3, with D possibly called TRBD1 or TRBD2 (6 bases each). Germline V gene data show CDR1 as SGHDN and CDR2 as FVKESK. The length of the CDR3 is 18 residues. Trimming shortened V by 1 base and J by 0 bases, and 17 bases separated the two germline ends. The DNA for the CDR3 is TGTGCCAGCAGCCAAGGTCGGGGGCGGGACCGAAGCACAGATACGCAGTATTTT. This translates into CASSQGRGRDRSTDTQYF.

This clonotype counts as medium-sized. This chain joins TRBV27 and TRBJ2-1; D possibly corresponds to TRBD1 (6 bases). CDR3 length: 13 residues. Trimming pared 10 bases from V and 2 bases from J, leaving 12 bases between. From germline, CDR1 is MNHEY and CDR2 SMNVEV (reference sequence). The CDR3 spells CATTDSPYNEQFF. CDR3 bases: TGTGCCACCACGGACAGCCCCTACAATGAGCAGTTCTTC.

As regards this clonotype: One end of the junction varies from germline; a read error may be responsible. The CDR3 nucleotides read TGTGCCAGCAGCTTAGCAGGCCTAGCGGGCTCTGAGCAGCTCTTC. It is translated as CASSLAGLAGSEQLF. The chain joins TRBV7-2 to TRBJ2-1, with 8 bases aligning to TRBD2. In germline, CDR1 is SGHTA, CDR2 FQGNSA. The CDR3 is 15 residues long.

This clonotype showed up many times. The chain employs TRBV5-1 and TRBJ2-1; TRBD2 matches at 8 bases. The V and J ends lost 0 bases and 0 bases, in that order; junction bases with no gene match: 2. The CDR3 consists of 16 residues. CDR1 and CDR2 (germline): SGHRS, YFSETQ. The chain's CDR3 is CASSLDGTSSYNEQFF. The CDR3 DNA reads TGCGCCAGCAGCTTGGACGGGACTAGCTCCTACAATGAGCAGTTCTTC.

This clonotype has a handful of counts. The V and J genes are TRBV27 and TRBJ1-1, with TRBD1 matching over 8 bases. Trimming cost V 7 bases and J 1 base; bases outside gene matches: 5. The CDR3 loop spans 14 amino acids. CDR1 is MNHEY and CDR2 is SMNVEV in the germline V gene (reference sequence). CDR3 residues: CASNTTGENTEAFF. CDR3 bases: TGTGCCAGCAACACGACAGGGGAGAACACTGAAGCTTTCTTT.

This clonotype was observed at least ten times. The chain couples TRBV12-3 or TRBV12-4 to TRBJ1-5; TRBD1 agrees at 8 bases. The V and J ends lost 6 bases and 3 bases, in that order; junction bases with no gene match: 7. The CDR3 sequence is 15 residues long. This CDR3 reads CASRGGTGHNQPQHF. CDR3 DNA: TGTGCCAGCAGGGGGGGGACAGGCCACAATCAGCCCCAGCATTTT.